The entry below describes one T cell receptor beta chain. Antigen: not known. For CDR3 and TCR beta VDJ profiling, genomic DNA was the template used. TCRdb called the reads again in MiXCR, with one record for every CDR3 protein. This table has under 250,000 distinct CDR3 sequences, around 43% appearing once. The sequenced patients had an expansion of CD8+CD57+ cells seen by flow cytometry. Every patient was diagnosed with severe acquired aplastic anemia. Trimming pared 6 bases from V and 8 bases from J, leaving 17 bases between. Germline CDR1 MRHNA, CDR2 SNTAGT. The CDR3 is made up of 15 amino acids. This record belongs to a study of CD8+CD57+ T cells in acquired aplastic anemia. About the study: Each DNA sample taken from sorted CD4+ and CD8+ cells came to 3 to 3.5 ug on average. Study-level points and caveats: It was found that roughly 29 CD8+ CDR3 sequences were shared between patients and controls.

The V gene is TRBV6-4, the J gene TRBJ1-6; perhaps TRBD1 as D (6 bases). The sequencing input was sorted CD4+, CD8+, or CD8+CD57+ T cells (not recorded which) from PBMCs. The source is a human donor with aplastic anemia. CDR3 sequence (DNA): TGTGCCAGCAGCCCCCTAACAGGGTGGGATTCACCCCTCCACTTT. Amino acids: CASSPLTGWDSPLHF.